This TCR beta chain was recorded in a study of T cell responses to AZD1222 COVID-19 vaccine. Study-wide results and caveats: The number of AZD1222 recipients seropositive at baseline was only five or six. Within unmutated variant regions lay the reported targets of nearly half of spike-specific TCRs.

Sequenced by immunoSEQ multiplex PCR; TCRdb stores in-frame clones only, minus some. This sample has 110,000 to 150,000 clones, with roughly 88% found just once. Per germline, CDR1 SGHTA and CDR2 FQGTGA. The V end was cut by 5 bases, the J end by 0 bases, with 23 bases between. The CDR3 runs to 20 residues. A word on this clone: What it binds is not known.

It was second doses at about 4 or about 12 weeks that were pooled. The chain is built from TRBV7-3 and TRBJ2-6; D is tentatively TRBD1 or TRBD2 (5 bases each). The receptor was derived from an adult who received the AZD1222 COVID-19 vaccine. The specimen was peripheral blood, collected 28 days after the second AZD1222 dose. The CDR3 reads CASSPRGMEAGNSGANVLTF. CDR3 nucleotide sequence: TGTGCCAGCAGCCCAAGGGGTATGGAGGCAGGGAACTCTGGGGCCAACGTCCTGACTTTC. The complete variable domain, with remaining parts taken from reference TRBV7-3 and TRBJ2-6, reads GAGVSQTPSNKVTEKGKYVELRCDPISGHTALYWYRQSLGQGPEFLIYFQGTGAADDSGLPNDRFFAVRPEGSVSTLKIQRTERGDSAVYLCASSPRGMEAGNSGANVLTFGAGSRLTVL.